The source of this TCR beta chain is a study of blood T cell repertoires in COVID-19. Study in general: Specimens from acute and convalescent COVID-19 originated in the United States, Italy and Spain. T cells, B-cell-depleted T cells, or PBMCs provided the cDNA or gDNA that served as material.

Original methodology: Nucleated cell counts were estimated from reference gene primer amplification. Libraries were prepared by immunoSEQ multiplex PCR; TCRdb keeps only in-frame clonotypes and omits some of them. That table is the source of V, J and clone size, and D and trimming were worked out from the DNA. The table lists 140,000 to 150,000 clones, around 80% of them singletons, with about a tenth in the top ten. Germline CDR1 and CDR2: SGHDN and FVKESK. Trimming cost V 1 base and J 8 bases; bases outside gene matches: 15. CDR3 size: 17 residues. This rearrangement joins TRBV14 to TRBJ1-2; TRBD1 matches at 8 bases. The TCR originated in a man aged 55 to 69 with active or convalescent COVID-19. Sequencing was done on a sample of peripheral blood. The CDR3 region is CASSQGQGLRYATGYTF. CDR3 in DNA: TGTGCCAGCAGCCAAGGACAGGGGTTGAGGTACGCCACCGGCTACACCTTC.